The 21 T cell receptor beta chains given below trace back to one sample, sequenced in a study of T cells in Graves' hyperthyroidism and ophthalmopathy. TCR beta CDR3 regions were amplified from RNA. Carried out on the TCR CDR3, a first-round RT-PCR used the HTBI primer set. TCRdb called the multiplex PCR reads again in MiXCR, with one record for every CDR3 protein. The data show hundreds of thousands of distinct CDR3 sequences, more than 15% seen once. Sequencing used blood. The receptors stem from a woman under 30 with Graves' hyperthyroidism.

This clonotype was counted many times. V gene TRBV7-2 combines with J gene TRBJ2-5, with D uncertain. Germline lookup yields CDR1 SGHTA and CDR2 FQGNSA. The CDR3 runs to 13 residues. V was trimmed by 2 bases and J by 2 bases, leaving 6 bases between them. DNA of the CDR3: TGTGCCAGCAGCTTACGAGTTCAAGAGACCCAGTACTTC. Residues: CASSLRVQETQYF.

This clonotype was seen at least ten times. This chain joins TRBV6-5 and TRBJ2-1; D is unclear. The V end was cut by 0 bases, the J end by 3 bases, with 9 bases between. This CDR3 is built from 15 residues. The V gene's germline CDR1 is MNHEY and CDR2 SVGAGI. The CDR3 sequence: CASSYSSGYYNEQFF. CDR3 nucleotide sequence: TGTGCCAGCAGTTACTCCTCCGGTTACTACAATGAGCAGTTCTTC.

This clonotype was detected many times. The genes are TRBV6-1 and TRBJ2-3, with TRBD1 matching 8 bases. CDR1 and CDR2 from the germline V gene are MNHNS and SASEGT. The CDR3 consists of 15 residues. J was trimmed by 5 bases and V by 4 bases; bases with no gene match: 8. The CDR3 loop is CASSARQGQIDTQYF. CDR3 DNA sequence: TGTGCCAGCAGTGCGCGACAGGGGCAGATAGATACGCAGTATTTT.

There are many counts of this clonotype. This chain joins TRBV19 and TRBJ2-1; no firm D call. The length of the CDR3 is 15 residues. V lost 5 bases and J lost 0, with 11 bases in between. Germline V gene lookup returns CDR1 LNHDA and CDR2 SQIVND (reference sequence). The CDR3 sequence: CASSRSASSYNEQFF. CDR3 bases: TGTGCCAGTAGTCGAAGCGCGAGCTCCTACAATGAGCAGTTCTTC.

This clonotype was observed a single time. Being one base from a much bigger clone, this may be a read error. The chain joins TRBV12-5 to TRBJ2-7; perhaps TRBD1 as D (5 bases). The germline V gene has CDR1 LGHNT and CDR2 FRNRAP. CDR3 length: 15 amino acids. CDR3 in DNA: TGTGCTAGTGGTTTGTCTTTAGGGGCATCCTACGAGCATTACTTC. This translates into CASGLSLGASYEHYF.

This chain connects TRBV20-1 to TRBJ1-5, with D possibly matching TRBD1 (6 bases). The CDR3 runs 14 residues. The germline V gene encodes CDR1 DFQATT and CDR2 SNEGSKA (reference sequence). Between the trimmed V and J ends, which lost 2 bases and 2 bases, there was a span of 10 bases. DNA of the CDR3: TGCAGTGCTAGACTCAGGGGCGGCAATCAGCCCCAGCATTTT. Protein product: CSARLRGGNQPQHF.

In this sample, this clonotype turned up many times. The chain employs TRBV2 and TRBJ2-1; TRBD2 agrees at 11 bases. CDR1 is SNHLY and CDR2 is FYNNEI in the germline V gene. Trimming cost V 6 bases and J 8 bases; bases outside gene matches: 6. The CDR3 consists of 14 residues. The CDR3 nucleotides read TGTGCCAGCAGGTTAGCGGGGGGGGTCGATGAGCAGTTCTTC. Its translation is CASRLAGGVDEQFF.

This clonotype was counted only a few times. This chain uses TRBV6-9 with TRBJ1-6; a weak D match, TRBD1 (5 bases). The germline V gene has CDR1 MNHGY and CDR2 SVAAGI. The V and J ends lost 9 bases and 9 bases respectively, with 18 bases between them. There are 14 residues in the CDR3. CDR3 coding DNA: TGTGCCAGAGACAGAGATGAGCTGGGTTCACCCCTCCACTTT. This codes for CARDRDELGSPLHF.

In its sample, this clonotype was seen many times. The rearrangement links TRBV27 to TRBJ2-7; D ambiguous. Germline CDR1 reads MNHEY; CDR2 reads SMNVEV (reference sequence). Trimming took 6 bases from V and 5 from J, leaving 17 bases between them. This CDR3 is built from 14 residues. The CDR3 DNA follows: TGTGCCAGCAGAAGCTCAGGTCTAGGTAACGAGCAGTACTTC. Protein: CASRSSGLGNEQYF.

Many counts were recorded for this clonotype. The genes are TRBV18 and TRBJ1-5; D unresolved. V lost 1 base and J lost 0, with 10 bases in between. The CDR3 loop spans 16 amino acids. The germline V gene has CDR1 KGHSH and CDR2 LQKENI. CDR3 region: CASSPQTGDSNQPQHF. Here the CDR3 DNA reads TGTGCCAGCTCACCACAAACGGGTGATAGCAATCAGCCCCAGCATTTT. Full variable domain (rest looked up from reference TRBV18 and TRBJ1-5): NAGVMQNPRHLVRRRGQEARLRCSPMKGHSHVYWYRQLPEEGLKFMVYLQKENIIDESGMPKERFSAEFPKEGPSILRIQQVVRGDSAAYFCASSPQTGDSNQPQHFGDGTRLSIL.

This clonotype has only a few counts. The rearrangement uses TRBV6-9 and TRBJ2-7; 10 positions agree with TRBD2. The CDR3 totals 14 residues. The germline gives CDR1 MNHGY, CDR2 SVAAGI. The V segment lost 6 bases and the J segment 8 bases; nucleotides outside the gene matches: 10. DNA for the CDR3: TGTGCCAGCAGGGAGGGACTAGCGAGTTGCAAGCAGTACTTC. Encoded protein: CASREGLASCKQYF.

In its sample, this clonotype was seen many times. The rearrangement joins TRBV2 to TRBJ2-7; 8 bases line up with TRBD2. The CDR3 totals 16 residues. CDR1 is SNHLY, CDR2 FYNNEI, per germline. The junction had 9 bases not matched to a gene; V was cut back by 4 bases and J by 1 base. DNA for the CDR3: TGTGCCAGCAGTGTCCAGCGGGAGTTTTGGTCCTACGAGCAGTACTTC. Protein: CASSVQREFWSYEQYF.

V and J are TRBV19 and TRBJ1-5; possibly TRBD1 for D (6 bases). V dropped 8 bases and J dropped 7 bases, with 15 bases sitting between them. Germline lookup yields CDR1 LNHDA and CDR2 SQIVND (reference sequence). The CDR3 runs 13 residues. This CDR3 reads CASGRDIRQPQHF. In DNA, the CDR3 is TGTGCCAGTGGGCGGGACATCAGGCAGCCCCAGCATTTT.

Comment on this clonotype: A read error may explain this, as a much larger clone is one base away. The V gene is TRBV5-6, the J gene TRBJ1-2; D remains unclear. Per germline, CDR1 SGHDT and CDR2 YYEEEE. This CDR3 spans 15 amino acids. CDR3 DNA sequence: TGTGCCAGCAGCGACTGGCGATACCCTAACTATGGCTACGCCTTC. Protein: CASSDWRYPNYGYAF.

This clonotype was picked up many times. The chain combines TRBV7-9 with TRBJ2-5; D is possibly TRBD2 (5 bases). Trimming stripped 4 bases from V and 5 bases from J, with 14 bases between. Germline assignment: CDR1 SEHNR and CDR2 FQNEAQ (reference sequence). The CDR3 has 14 residues. The CDR3 DNA reads as TGTGCCAGCAGCTCTCGTCCAATAGCGGAGACCCAGTACTTC. Translating gives CASSSRPIAETQYF.

The chain couples TRBV28 to TRBJ2-4, with 7 bases matching TRBD2. Germline trimming cut 8 bases from V and 7 bases from J; bases unmatched to any gene: 8. Per the germline V gene, CDR1 is MDHEN and CDR2 is SYDVKM. The CDR3 runs 13 residues. CDR3 sequence (DNA): TGTGCCAGCGGTCGGGGGGAGAGGAACATTCAGTACTTC. Amino acid sequence: CASGRGERNIQYF.

This clonotype has a count of ten or more. The CDR3 region is CASSQDGRFNQPQHF. CDR3 bases: TGCGCCAGCAGCCAAGATGGCAGGTTCAATCAGCCCCAGCATTTT. V gene TRBV4-1 combines with J gene TRBJ1-5; no clear D gene. CDR1 and CDR2 (germline): MGHRA, YSYEKL. The CDR3 is 15 residues long. Trimming took off 0 bases at V and 3 bases at J, with 9 bases between the two ends.

This clonotype has ten or more counts. This rearrangement joins TRBV7-2 to TRBJ1-5, with D unresolved. V was shortened by 3 bases and J by 2 bases, with 14 bases between the two germline ends. Germline values: CDR1 SGHTA, CDR2 FQGNSA. This CDR3 has 16 amino acids. In nucleotides, the CDR3 is TGTGCCAGCAGCTTCGGGTGGGGTGAGGGCAATCAGCCCCAGCATTTT. Translating it yields CASSFGWGEGNQPQHF.

This chain uses TRBV20-1 with TRBJ1-1; tentatively, D is TRBD1 (5 bases). The V end was cut by 2 bases, the J end by 1 base, with 14 bases between. CDR1 DFQATT and CDR2 SNEGSKA come from the germline V gene (reference sequence). The CDR3 has 15 residues. CDR3 sequence (DNA): TGCAGTGCTAGATCCGGGACCAAGGGGAACACTGAAGCTTTCTTT. It specifies CSARSGTKGNTEAFF.

At least ten counts were recorded for this clonotype. This chain uses TRBV11-2 with TRBJ2-7; 10 bases map to TRBD2. V shed 3 bases, J shed 2 bases, and the junction held 7 bases outside the gene matches. The germline V gene has CDR1 SGHAT and CDR2 FQNNGV. This CDR3 comprises 16 residues. CDR3 protein: CASSFSLAGVPYEQYF. CDR3 nucleotide sequence: TGTGCCAGCAGCTTCTCCCTAGCGGGAGTACCCTACGAGCAGTACTTC.

This clonotype was picked up many times. V gene TRBV20-1 combines with J gene TRBJ2-4; a weak D match, TRBD1 (5 bases). Per the germline V gene, CDR1 is DFQATT and CDR2 is SNEGSKA (reference sequence). CDR3 size: 14 residues. Trimming left V 6 bases short and J 7 bases short, with 19 bases between. The CDR3 bases are TGCAGTGCCAAGCTTGGGGAAGGGGTCAACATTCAGTACTTC. Translation: CSAKLGEGVNIQYF.